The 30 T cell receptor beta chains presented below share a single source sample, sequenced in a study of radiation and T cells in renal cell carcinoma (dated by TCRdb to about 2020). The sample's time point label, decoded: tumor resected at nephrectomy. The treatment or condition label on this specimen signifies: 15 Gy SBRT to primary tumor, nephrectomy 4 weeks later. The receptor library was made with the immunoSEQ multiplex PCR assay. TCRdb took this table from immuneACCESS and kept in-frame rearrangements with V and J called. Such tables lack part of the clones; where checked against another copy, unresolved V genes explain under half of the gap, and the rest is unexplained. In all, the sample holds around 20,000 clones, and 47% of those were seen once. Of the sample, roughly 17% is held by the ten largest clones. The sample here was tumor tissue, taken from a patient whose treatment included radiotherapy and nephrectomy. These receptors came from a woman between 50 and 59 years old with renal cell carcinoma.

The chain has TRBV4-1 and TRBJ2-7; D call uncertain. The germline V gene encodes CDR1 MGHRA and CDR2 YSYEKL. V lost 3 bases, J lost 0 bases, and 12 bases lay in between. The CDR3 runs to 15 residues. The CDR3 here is CASSHPGSNSYEQYF. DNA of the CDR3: TGCGCCAGCAGCCACCCCGGGTCAAACTCCTACGAGCAGTACTTC.

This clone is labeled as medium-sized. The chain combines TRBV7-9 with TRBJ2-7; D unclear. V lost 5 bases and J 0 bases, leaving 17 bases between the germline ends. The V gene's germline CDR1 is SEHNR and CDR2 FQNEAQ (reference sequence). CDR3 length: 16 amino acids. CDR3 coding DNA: TGTGCCAGCAGCCAAGGCAGTGGACGGAGCTCCTACGAGCAGTACTTC. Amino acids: CASSQGSGRSSYEQYF.

The CDR3 here is CASSGGQGIEKLFF. The CDR3 DNA is TGTGCCAGCAGCGGAGGACAGGGGATTGAAAAACTGTTTTTT. V is TRBV5-4 and J is TRBJ1-4, with 9 nucleotides matching TRBD1. This CDR3 spans 14 amino acids. J was trimmed by 7 bases and V by 4 bases; bases with no gene match: 5. The germline V gene encodes CDR1 SGHNT and CDR2 YYREEE (reference sequence).

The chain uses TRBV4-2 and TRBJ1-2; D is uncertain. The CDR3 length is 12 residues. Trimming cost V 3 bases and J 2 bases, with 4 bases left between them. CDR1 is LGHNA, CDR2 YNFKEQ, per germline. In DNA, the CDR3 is TGTGCCAGCAGCCAGGGCAACTATGGCTACACCTTC. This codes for CASSQGNYGYTF.

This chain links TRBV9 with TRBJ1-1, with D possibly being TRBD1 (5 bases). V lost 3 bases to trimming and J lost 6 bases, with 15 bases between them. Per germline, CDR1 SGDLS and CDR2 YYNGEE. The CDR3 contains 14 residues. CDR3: CASSAPTGSPEAFF. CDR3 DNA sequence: TGTGCCAGCAGCGCTCCCACAGGATCCCCTGAAGCTTTCTTT.

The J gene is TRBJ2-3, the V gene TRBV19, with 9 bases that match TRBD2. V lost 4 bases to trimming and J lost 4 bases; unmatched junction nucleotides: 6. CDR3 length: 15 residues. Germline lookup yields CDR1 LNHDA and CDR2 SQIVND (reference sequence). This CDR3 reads CASSTTGGGADTQYF. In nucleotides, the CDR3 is TGTGCCAGTAGTACCACGGGCGGGGGGGCAGATACGCAGTATTTT.

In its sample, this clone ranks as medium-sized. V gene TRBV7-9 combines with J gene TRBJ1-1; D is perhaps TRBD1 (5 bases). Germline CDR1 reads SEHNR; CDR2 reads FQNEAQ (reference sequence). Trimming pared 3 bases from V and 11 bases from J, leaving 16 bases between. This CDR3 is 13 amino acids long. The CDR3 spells CASSFLLGRDAFF. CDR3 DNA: TGTGCCAGCAGCTTCTTATTAGGCAGGGACGCTTTCTTT.

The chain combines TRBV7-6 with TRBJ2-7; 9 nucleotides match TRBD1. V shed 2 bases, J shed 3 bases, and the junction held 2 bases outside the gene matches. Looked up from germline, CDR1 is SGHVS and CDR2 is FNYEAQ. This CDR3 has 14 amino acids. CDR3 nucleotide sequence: TGTGCCAGCAGCTTACTGGGACAGGGCTACGAGCAGTACTTC. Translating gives CASSLLGQGYEQYF.

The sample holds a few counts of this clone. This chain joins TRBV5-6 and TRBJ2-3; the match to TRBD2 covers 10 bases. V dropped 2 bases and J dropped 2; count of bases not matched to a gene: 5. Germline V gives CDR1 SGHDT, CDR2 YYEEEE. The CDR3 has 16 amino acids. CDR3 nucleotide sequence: TGTGCCAGCAGCTTATGGACTAGCGGAATCACAGATACGCAGTATTTT. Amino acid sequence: CASSLWTSGITDTQYF.

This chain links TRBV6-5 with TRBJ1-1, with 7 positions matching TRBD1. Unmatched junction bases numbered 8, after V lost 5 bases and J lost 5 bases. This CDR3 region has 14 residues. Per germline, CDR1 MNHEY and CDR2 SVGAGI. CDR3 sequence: CASSPRDSGTEAFF. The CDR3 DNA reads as TGTGCCAGCAGTCCGCGGGACAGTGGGACTGAAGCTTTCTTT.

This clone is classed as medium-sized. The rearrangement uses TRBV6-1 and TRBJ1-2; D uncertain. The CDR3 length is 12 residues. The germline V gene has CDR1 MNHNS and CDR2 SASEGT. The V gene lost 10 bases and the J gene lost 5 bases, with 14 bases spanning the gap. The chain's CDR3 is CATHVLGYGYTF. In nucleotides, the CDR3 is TGTGCCACACATGTACTTGGGTATGGCTACACCTTC.

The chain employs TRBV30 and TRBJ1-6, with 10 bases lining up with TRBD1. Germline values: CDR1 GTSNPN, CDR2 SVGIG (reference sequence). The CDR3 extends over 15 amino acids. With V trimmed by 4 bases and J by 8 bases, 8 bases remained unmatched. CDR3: CAWKGDRGLDSPLHF. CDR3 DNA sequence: TGTGCCTGGAAAGGGGACAGGGGATTGGATTCACCCCTCCACTTT.

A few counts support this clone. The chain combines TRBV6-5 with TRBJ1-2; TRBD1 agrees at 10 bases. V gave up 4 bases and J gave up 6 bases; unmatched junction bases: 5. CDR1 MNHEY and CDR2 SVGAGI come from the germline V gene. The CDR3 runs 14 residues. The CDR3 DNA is TGTGCCAGCAGTTTAAGACAGGGGGCGAATGGCTACACCTTC. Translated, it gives CASSLRQGANGYTF.

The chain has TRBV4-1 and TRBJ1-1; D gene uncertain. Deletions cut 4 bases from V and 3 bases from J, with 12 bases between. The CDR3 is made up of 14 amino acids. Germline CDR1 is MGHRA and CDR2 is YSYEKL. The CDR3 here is CASSPRAAHTEAFF. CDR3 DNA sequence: TGCGCCAGCAGCCCTCGGGCAGCTCACACTGAAGCTTTCTTT.

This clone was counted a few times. CDR3 sequence: CASMMGQGTGELFF. DNA for the CDR3: TGTGCCAGCATGATGGGACAGGGCACCGGGGAGCTGTTTTTT. The rearrangement links TRBV6-1 to TRBJ2-2; TRBD1 aligns across 9 bases. J lost 4 bases, V lost 7 bases, and 4 bases had no gene match. The CDR3 loop spans 14 amino acids. The germline V gene encodes CDR1 MNHNS and CDR2 SASEGT.

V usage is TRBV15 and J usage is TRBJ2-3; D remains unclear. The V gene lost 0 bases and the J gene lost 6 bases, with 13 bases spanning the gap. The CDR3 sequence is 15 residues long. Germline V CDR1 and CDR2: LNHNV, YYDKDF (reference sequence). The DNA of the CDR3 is TGTGCCACCAGCAGAGATCTGGGTACCCCCGATACGCAGTATTTT. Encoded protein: CATSRDLGTPDTQYF.

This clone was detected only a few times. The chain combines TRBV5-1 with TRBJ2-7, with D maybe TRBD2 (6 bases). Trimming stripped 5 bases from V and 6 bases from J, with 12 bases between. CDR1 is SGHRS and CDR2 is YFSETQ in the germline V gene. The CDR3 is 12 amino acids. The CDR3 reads CASRGGWTEQYF. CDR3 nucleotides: TGCGCCAGCAGGGGGGGATGGACCGAGCAGTACTTC.

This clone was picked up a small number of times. This chain's CDR3 is CASSLVTGGSYEQYF. Here the CDR3 DNA reads TGTGCCAGCAGCTTAGTGACAGGGGGCAGCTACGAGCAGTACTTC. The chain uses TRBV11-2 and TRBJ2-7, with 10 bases matching TRBD1. Germline V gene data show CDR1 as SGHAT and CDR2 as FQNNGV. The CDR3 sequence is 15 residues long. V dropped 1 base and J dropped 3; count of bases not matched to a gene: 3.

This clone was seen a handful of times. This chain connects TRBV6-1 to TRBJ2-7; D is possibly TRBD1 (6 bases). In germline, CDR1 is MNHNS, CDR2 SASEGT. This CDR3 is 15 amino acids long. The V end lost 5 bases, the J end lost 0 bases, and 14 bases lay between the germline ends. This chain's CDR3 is CASSFTGRGSYEQYF. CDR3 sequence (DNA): TGTGCCAGCAGTTTTACAGGGAGAGGCTCCTACGAGCAGTACTTC.

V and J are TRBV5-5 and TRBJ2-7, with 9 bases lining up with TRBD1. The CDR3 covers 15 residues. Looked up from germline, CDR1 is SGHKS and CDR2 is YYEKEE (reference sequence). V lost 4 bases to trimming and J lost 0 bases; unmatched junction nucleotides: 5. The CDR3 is CASSETGGSSYEQYF. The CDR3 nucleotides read TGTGCCAGCAGCGAGACAGGGGGAAGCTCCTACGAGCAGTACTTC.

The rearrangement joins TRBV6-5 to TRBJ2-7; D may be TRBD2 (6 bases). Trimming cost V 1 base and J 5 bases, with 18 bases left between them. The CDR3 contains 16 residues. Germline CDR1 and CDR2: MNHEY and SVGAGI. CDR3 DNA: TGTGCCAGCAGTTACTACGCGGGACCCCCTGGGGACGAGCAGTACTTC. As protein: CASSYYAGPPGDEQYF.

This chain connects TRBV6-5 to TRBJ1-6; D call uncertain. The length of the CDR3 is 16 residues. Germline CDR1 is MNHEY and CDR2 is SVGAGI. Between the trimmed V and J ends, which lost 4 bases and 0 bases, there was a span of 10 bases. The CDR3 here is CASSSQIRSYNSPLHF. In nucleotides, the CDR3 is TGTGCCAGCAGTTCTCAGATACGCTCCTATAATTCACCCCTCCACTTT.

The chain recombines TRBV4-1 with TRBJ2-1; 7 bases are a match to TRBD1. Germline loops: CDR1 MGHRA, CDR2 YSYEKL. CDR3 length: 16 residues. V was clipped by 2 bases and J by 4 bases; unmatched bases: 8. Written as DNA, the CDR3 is TGCGCCAGCAGCCAACATATGGGACAGCCATACAATGAGCAGTTCTTC. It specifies CASSQHMGQPYNEQFF.

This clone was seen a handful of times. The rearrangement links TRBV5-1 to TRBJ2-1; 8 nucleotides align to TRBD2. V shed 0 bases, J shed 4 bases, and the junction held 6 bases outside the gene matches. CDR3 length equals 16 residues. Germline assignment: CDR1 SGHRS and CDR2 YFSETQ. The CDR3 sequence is CASSLEAGASYNEQFF. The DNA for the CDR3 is TGCGCCAGCAGCTTGGAAGCGGGGGCTTCTTACAATGAGCAGTTCTTC. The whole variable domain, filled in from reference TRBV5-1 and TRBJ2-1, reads KAGVTQTPRYLIKTRGQQVTLSCSPISGHRSVSWYQQTPGQGLQFLFEYFSETQRNKGNFPGRFSGRQFSNSRSEMNVSTLELGDSALYLCASSLEAGASYNEQFFGPGTRLTVL.

This CDR3 reads CASSLEAGSSYNEQFF. In DNA, the CDR3 is TGCGCCAGCAGCTTGGAAGCGGGGAGCTCCTACAATGAGCAGTTCTTC. The chain links TRBV5-1 to TRBJ2-1; TRBD2 aligns across 7 bases. Germline V gives CDR1 SGHRS, CDR2 YFSETQ. V gave up 0 bases and J gave up 0 bases; unmatched junction bases: 3. This CDR3 has 16 residues. The whole variable domain, filled in from reference TRBV5-1 and TRBJ2-1, reads KAGVTQTPRYLIKTRGQQVTLSCSPISGHRSVSWYQQTPGQGLQFLFEYFSETQRNKGNFPGRFSGRQFSNSRSEMNVSTLELGDSALYLCASSLEAGSSYNEQFFGPGTRLTVL.

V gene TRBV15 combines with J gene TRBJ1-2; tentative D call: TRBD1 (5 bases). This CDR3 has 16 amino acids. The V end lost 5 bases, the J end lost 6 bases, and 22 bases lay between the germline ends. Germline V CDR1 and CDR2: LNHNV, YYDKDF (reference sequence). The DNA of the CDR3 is TGTGCCACCAGCGACCCCTTAAGACAGCGAGATGATGGCTACACCTTC. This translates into CATSDPLRQRDDGYTF.

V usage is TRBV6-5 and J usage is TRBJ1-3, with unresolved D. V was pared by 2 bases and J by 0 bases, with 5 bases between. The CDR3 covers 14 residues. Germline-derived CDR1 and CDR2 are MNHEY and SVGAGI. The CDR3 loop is CASSYRNSGNTIYF. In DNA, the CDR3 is TGTGCCAGCAGTTACAGGAACTCTGGAAACACCATATATTTT.

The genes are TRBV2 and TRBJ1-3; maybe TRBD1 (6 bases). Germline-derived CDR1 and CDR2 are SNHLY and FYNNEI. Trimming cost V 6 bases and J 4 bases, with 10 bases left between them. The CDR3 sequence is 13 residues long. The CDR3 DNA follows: TGTGCCAGCAGCAGGGGTTCGGGAAACACCATATATTTT. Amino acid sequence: CASSRGSGNTIYF.

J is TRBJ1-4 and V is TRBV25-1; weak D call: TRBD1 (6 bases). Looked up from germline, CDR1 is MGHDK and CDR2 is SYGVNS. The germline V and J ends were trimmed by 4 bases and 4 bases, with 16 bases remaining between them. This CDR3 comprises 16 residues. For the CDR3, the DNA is TGTGCCAGCAGTGCCCCATTAGGGGGATATAATGAAAAACTGTTTTTT. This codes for CASSAPLGGYNEKLFF.

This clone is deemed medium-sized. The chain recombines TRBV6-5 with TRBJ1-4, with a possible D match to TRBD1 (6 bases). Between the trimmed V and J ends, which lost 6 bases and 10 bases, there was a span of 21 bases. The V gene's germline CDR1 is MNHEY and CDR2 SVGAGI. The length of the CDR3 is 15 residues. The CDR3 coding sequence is TGTGCCAGCAGCCGGAGACAGGAACCTCGGGGAAAACTGTTTTTT. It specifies CASSRRQEPRGKLFF.